The clone carrying this TCR beta chain has only one observation. Using immunoSEQ multiplex PCR, the repertoire was profiled, and TCRdb retains in-frame clones only, with some absent. The profile covers tens of thousands of clones, with approximately 95% appearing a single time and around 2% taken by the ten largest. The source of the sample is a study of control samples from healthy donors and cancer patients. Trimming cost V 5 bases and J 13 bases; bases outside gene matches: 11. This CDR3 contains 14 residues. Germline CDR1 and CDR2: SEHNR and FQNEAQ (reference sequence). Sequencing input: blood. This TCR was recovered from a woman aged 30 to 39 in good health. The V and J genes are TRBV7-9 and TRBJ2-1; 10 nucleotides match TRBD2. The CDR3 DNA reads as TGTGCCAGCAGCGGCAAAAAGCGGGAGGGCTCCCAGTTCTTC. This encodes CASSGKKREGSQFF.